Listed below are T cell receptor beta chains from one sample, sequenced in a study of a mutant IDH1 vaccine in newly diagnosed glioma. Antigens for these TCRs are unknown. The table came from immunoSEQ multiplex PCR; TCRdb's copy has only in-frame clones and leaves some out. The data show some 120,000 clones, around 77% seen once. Sequencing used PBMCs, obtained from a glioma patient whose treatment included an IDH1 peptide vaccine. All receptors derive from a man in his forties or fifties with glioma. Each CDR3 is given with its conserved first and last residue. D genes are given only for firm matches. Clone size appears in some rows only: once, few, many, or a class for an expanded clone.

j_gene | d_gene | v_gene | abundance | CDR3nt | CDR3aa
TRBJ1-2 | - | TRBV30 | - | TGTGCCTGGAGCGCAACAGGTACTAACTATGGCTACACCTTC | CAWSATGTNYGYTF
TRBJ2-1 | TRBD2 | TRBV7-3 | - | TGTGCCAGCAGCTTATATGGGACTAGCGTAGATCTGCTCTACAATGAGCAGTTCTTC | CASSLYGTSVDLLYNEQFF
TRBJ1-1 | - | TRBV2 | - | TGTGCCAGCAGTGTTGACGGGAACACTGAAGCTTTCTTT | CASSVDGNTEAFF
TRBJ1-2 | TRBD1 | TRBV19 | - | TGTGCCAGTAGTATAATAGGGGGCAACTATGGCTACACCTTC | CASSIIGGNYGYTF
TRBJ2-5 | TRBD1 | TRBV7-2 | - | TGTGCCAGCAGCTACGGGACAGGTTCAGAGACCCAGTACTTC | CASSYGTGSETQYF
TRBJ2-2 | - | TRBV15 | - | TGTGCCACCAGCAGAGGGGGGGACAACACCGGGGAGCTGTTTTTT | CATSRGGDNTGELFF
TRBJ1-1 | - | TRBV30 | few | TGTGCCTGGAGGAGGACAGTTTTGGGCGCTGAAGCTTTCTTT | CAWRRTVLGAEAFF
TRBJ2-3 | - | TRBV19 | - | TGTGCCAGTAGTCCAAACGGGGGCCGACGCACAGATACGCAGTATTTT | CASSPNGGRRTDTQYF
TRBJ1-1 | - | TRBV19 | - | TGTGCCAGTAGTATTTTAGGGGACACTGAAGCTTTCTTT | CASSILGDTEAFF
TRBJ1-2 | - | TRBV19 | - | TGTGCCAGCAACCCGGAGGCAGGAAACTATGGCTACACCTTC | CASNPEAGNYGYTF
TRBJ2-2 | TRBD1 | TRBV27 | - | TGTGCCAGCAGTTTATTTCTTGTCAGGGGGAAGTTTACCGGGGAGCTGTTTTTT | CASSLFLVRGKFTGELFF